Listed below are T cell receptor beta chains from one sample, sequenced in a study of post-analysis software for immune sequencing data. TCRdb itself ran the PCR reads through MiXCR, one entry per CDR3 protein. The sample holds about 540,000 distinct CDR3 sequences, around 34% seen once. Sample: blood. Receptor source: a girl between 2 and 17 years old with multiple sclerosis. Both conserved end residues are part of each CDR3. The D gene is left open where the match is weak. Clone size is given for some rows only: seen once, a few or many times, or a class if the clone is expanded.

j_gene | v_gene | d_gene | abundance | CDR3aa | CDR3nt
TRBJ2-1 | TRBV4-1 | NA | NA | CASSQGFLGDELNEQFF | TGCGCCAGCAGCCAAGGATTTTTAGGGGACGAACTGAATGAGCAGTTCTTC
TRBJ2-5 | TRBV25-1 | NA | few | CASSEVQVRETQYF | TGTGCCAGCAGTGAAGTGCAGGTCAGGGAGACCCAGTACTTC
TRBJ1-6 | TRBV2 | NA | NA | CASSDGRASPLHF | TGTGCCAGCAGTGACGGTAGGGCTTCACCCCTCCACTTT
TRBJ2-1 | TRBV9 | NA | NA | CASSLSIDNEQFF | TGTGCCAGCAGCTTATCCATAGACAATGAGCAGTTCTTC
TRBJ2-3 | TRBV24-1 | NA | NA | CATSGDLSSTDTQYF | TGTGCCACCAGTGGCGACTTATCTAGCACAGATACGCAGTATTTT
TRBJ2-1 | TRBV11-3 | NA | few | CASSLGLGTVYNEQFF | TGTGCCAGCAGCTTGGGACTTGGGACAGTTTACAATGAGCAGTTCTTC
TRBJ1-2 | TRBV5-1 | TRBD1 | NA | CASSYRGRDGYTF | TGCGCCAGCAGCTACAGGGGTCGGGATGGCTACACCTTC
TRBJ1-2 | TRBV7-2 | NA | many | CASSSTVRGYTF | TGTGCCAGCAGCTCGACAGTGAGGGGCTACACCTTC
TRBJ1-6 | TRBV9 | NA | NA | CARSPRMDNSPLHF | TGTGCCCGCAGCCCCCGGATGGATAATTCACCCCTCCACTTT
TRBJ2-2 | TRBV3-1 | NA | few | CASSQVRGPTGELFF | TGTGCCAGCAGCCAAGTGCGGGGGCCCACCGGGGAGCTGTTTTTT
TRBJ1-2 | TRBV9 | TRBD1 | NA | CASTSGRGQSYGYTF | TGTGCCAGCACCTCCGGCAGGGGGCAAAGCTATGGCTACACCTTC
TRBJ2-1 | TRBV9 | NA | NA | CASSPAGSHNEQFF | TGTGCCAGCAGCCCTGCAGGCTCCCACAATGAGCAGTTCTTC
TRBJ2-3 | TRBV3-1 | NA | few | CASSQGIRTGGTDTQYF | TGTGCCAGCAGCCAAGGGATAAGGACGGGGGGCACAGATACGCAGTATTTT
TRBJ2-1 | TRBV7-9 | NA | NA | CATNPRGGQRDNERFF | TGTGCCACCAATCCTCGGGGCGGACAGAGAGACAATGAGCGGTTCTTC
TRBJ2-3 | TRBV6-6 | NA | NA | CASGINTQYF | TGTGCCAGCGGAATAAATACGCAGTATTTT
TRBJ2-3 | TRBV7-2 | TRBD2 | NA | CASSYLADLSTDTQYF | TGTGCCAGCAGCTATCTAGCGGATCTTAGCACAGATACGCAGTATTTT
TRBJ2-7 | TRBV12-3/TRBV12-4 | TRBD1 | many | CASSLRQGAYEQYF | TGTGCCAGCAGCTTACGGCAGGGGGCCTACGAGCAGTACTTC
TRBJ2-7 | TRBV5-1 | TRBD2 | once | CASSGTQLAGSNQQYF | TGCGCCAGCAGCGGGACGCAACTAGCGGGATCCAACCAGCAGTACTTC
TRBJ2-5 | TRBV6-1 | NA | few | CASSDGYQETQYF | TGTGCCAGCAGTGACGGGTACCAAGAGACCCAGTACTTC
TRBJ1-1 | TRBV20-1 | NA | few | CSATRQKLNTEAFF | TGCAGTGCTACCAGGCAGAAGTTGAACACTGAAGCTTTCTTT
TRBJ2-3 | TRBV5-1 | NA | few | CASSAASGDTQYF | TGCGCCAGCAGCGCGGCCAGCGGGGATACGCAGTATTTT
TRBJ1-2 | TRBV10-3 | TRBD1 | NA | CAISGGQGGAPYGYTF | TGTGCCATCAGTGGGGGACAGGGCGGAGCTCCTTATGGCTACACCTTC
TRBJ2-3 | TRBV24-1 | NA | few | CATTTRMSTDTQYF | TGTGCCACCACCACTAGGATGAGCACAGATACGCAGTATTTT
TRBJ1-2 | TRBV12-3/TRBV12-4 | NA | NA | CASSTAGWDYGYTF | TGTGCCAGCAGTACGGCGGGTTGGGACTATGGCTACACCTTC
TRBJ1-2 | TRBV14 | NA | NA | CASSQDLGHSYGYTF | TGTGCCAGCAGCCAAGACTTGGGACATTCCTATGGCTACACCTTC
TRBJ1-4 | TRBV12-3/TRBV12-4 | TRBD1 | NA | CASSPTGTGVSANEKLFF | TGTGCCAGCAGTCCGACCGGGACAGGGGTGTCGGCTAATGAAAAACTGTTTTTT
TRBJ2-1 | TRBV28 | TRBD2 | few | CASSQERGPYNEQFF | TGTGCCAGCAGTCAAGAGCGGGGGCCGTACAATGAGCAGTTCTTC
TRBJ2-3 | TRBV20-1 | TRBD2 | few | CSASIAGGPQSTDTQYF | TGCAGTGCTAGTATAGCGGGGGGCCCCCAAAGCACAGATACGCAGTATTTT
TRBJ2-1 | TRBV12-3/TRBV12-4 | TRBD2 | once | CASSLPGLAGGGNEQFF | TGTGCCAGCAGTTTACCGGGACTAGCGGGGGGGGGCAATGAGCAGTTCTTC
TRBJ1-2 | TRBV5-6 | NA | few | CASSLAITGYGYTF | TGTGCCAGCAGCTTGGCGATTACAGGGTATGGCTACACCTTC
TRBJ2-1 | TRBV10-3 | NA | NA | CAITDGLTGHEQFF | TGTGCCATCACGGATGGGCTAACCGGTCATGAGCAGTTCTTC
TRBJ2-7 | TRBV20-1 | NA | NA | CSARDFRVGRSGEQYF | TGCAGTGCTAGAGATTTTCGGGTGGGCCGTTCGGGCGAGCAGTACTTC
TRBJ2-7 | TRBV20-1 | TRBD2 | NA | CSASWVLAGTSYEQYF | TGCAGTGCTTCGTGGGTACTAGCGGGGACCTCCTACGAGCAGTACTTC
TRBJ2-1 | TRBV12-3/TRBV12-4 | NA | NA | CASSFGGYNEQFF | TGTGCCAGCAGTTTCGGGGGATACAATGAGCAGTTCTTC
TRBJ1-2 | TRBV6-5 | NA | few | CASSYRAGGYGYTF | TGTGCCAGCAGTTACCGGGCCGGGGGCTATGGCTACACCTTC
TRBJ2-7 | TRBV10-3 | NA | NA | CAISDRAPDEQYF | TGTGCCATCAGTGATCGGGCCCCGGACGAGCAGTACTTC
TRBJ1-1 | TRBV7-3 | TRBD1 | few | CASSQYRGQAGTEAFF | TGTGCCAGCAGCCAGTACAGGGGGCAAGCGGGCACTGAAGCTTTCTTT
TRBJ2-3 | TRBV7-6 | NA | NA | CASSLGPGLQGDTQYF | TGTGCCAGCAGCTTAGGGCCGGGGCTCCAGGGGGATACGCAGTATTTT
TRBJ2-7 | TRBV4-1 | NA | NA | CASSQGTPHYEQYF | TGCGCCAGCAGCCAAGGGACCCCCCACTACGAGCAGTACTTC
TRBJ2-3 | TRBV27 | NA | few | CATLHSAGDTQYF | TGTGCCACCTTACACTCGGCAGGAGATACGCAGTATTTT
TRBJ1-1 | TRBV7-3 | NA | NA | CASSPQGENTEAFF | TGTGCCAGCAGCCCCCAGGGCGAGAACACTGAAGCTTTCTTT
TRBJ1-1 | TRBV15 | TRBD1 | NA | CATSRDRQGDTEAFF | TGTGCCACCAGCAGAGACCGCCAGGGGGACACTGAAGCTTTCTTT
TRBJ2-1 | TRBV7-4 | TRBD2 | NA | CASSSPGTRGHNEQFF | TGTGCCAGCAGCTCACCCGGGACTAGGGGCCACAATGAGCAGTTCTTC
TRBJ2-1 | TRBV9 | TRBD2 | few | CASSVTGGLGNEQFF | TGTGCCAGCAGCGTTACGGGGGGGCTCGGCAATGAGCAGTTCTTC
TRBJ2-1 | TRBV7-9 | NA | NA | CASSPQGIEQFF | TGTGCCAGCAGCCCCCAGGGGATTGAGCAGTTCTTC
TRBJ2-7 | TRBV3-1 | TRBD2 | NA | CASRVGGSDEQYF | TGTGCCAGCAGGGTCGGGGGGTCCGACGAGCAGTACTTC
TRBJ2-7 | TRBV20-1 | TRBD1 | NA | CSANPGQGNSYEQYF | TGCAGTGCTAACCCGGGACAGGGAAACTCCTACGAGCAGTACTTC
TRBJ2-3 | TRBV14 | NA | NA | CASSQLTSSTDTQYF | TGTGCCAGCAGCCAATTAACTTCTAGCACAGATACGCAGTATTTT
TRBJ1-2 | TRBV6-5 | NA | NA | CASSLTSQSYGYTF | TGTGCCAGCAGTCTCACCAGTCAGAGCTATGGCTACACCTTC
TRBJ2-3 | TRBV3-1 | TRBD2 | few | CASSQVGLASNTDTQYF | TGTGCCAGCAGCCAAGTAGGACTAGCGAGTAACACAGATACGCAGTATTTT
TRBJ2-5 | TRBV4-2 | NA | many | CASSQDSETQYF | TGTGCCAGCAGCCAAGATTCGGAGACCCAGTACTTC
TRBJ2-7 | TRBV10-3 | NA | NA | CAISPMLQGEHYF | TGTGCCATCAGTCCTATGTTACAGGGCGAGCATTACTTC
TRBJ2-6 | TRBV5-1 | NA | NA | CAGSPPTVVGANVLTF | TGCGCCGGCAGCCCACCGACAGTGGTTGGGGCCAACGTCCTGACTTTC
TRBJ1-1 | TRBV5-1 | TRBD1 | NA | CASSFAGGKTEAFF | TGCGCCAGCAGCTTTGCAGGGGGAAAGACTGAAGCTTTCTTT
TRBJ2-7 | TRBV6-2/TRBV6-3 | NA | few | CASSPTSSYEQYF | TGTGCCAGCAGTCCGACTAGCTCCTACGAGCAGTACTTC
TRBJ2-5 | TRBV5-4 | NA | many | CASSLENDRQYF | TGTGCCAGCAGCTTGGAAAACGACAGGCAGTACTTC
TRBJ1-2 | TRBV11-2 | TRBD1 | once | CASSSLGQGLYGYTF | TGTGCCAGCAGCTCTCTAGGACAGGGTTTATATGGCTACACCTTC
TRBJ2-3 | TRBV11-2 | TRBD2 | few | CASSFSGGVGTDTQYF | TGTGCCAGCAGCTTTAGCGGGGGGGTTGGGACAGATACGCAGTATTTT
TRBJ2-2 | TRBV4-1 | NA | NA | CASSQAGNTGELFF | TGCGCCAGCAGCCAAGCAGGGAACACCGGGGAGCTGTTTTTT